This T cell receptor (beta chain) came from a study of beta chain features in type 1 diabetes (dated by TCRdb to the late 2010s). Background for the entire study: Mean age, gender distribution, total cell number and subset yield were not different between patients and healthy donors. Regulatory and stem cell-like memory subsets were isolated from only 8 patients and roughly 8 healthy donors, whereas naive and central memory subsets came from all 30 or so donors. The study compared the TCRB repertoires of sorted circulating CD4+ T cell subsets in recently diagnosed type 1 diabetes patients with those in matched healthy donors. A total of over 90,000,000 sorted cells were examined across all samples, and a strong correlation was observed between cell number per subset and RNA yield.

Of note for this clone: Its binding antigen is unknown. No much larger clonotype is one base removed from it; base qualities were not supplied.

Summary of the overall study and its limitations: At VDJ recombination sites, type 1 diabetes patients had fewer insertions and more deleted nucleotides, which implies abnormalities in thymic rearrangement. PCR may preferentially amplify shorter templates, but because patient and control samples were amplified and corrected together, any resulting skew would affect both groups equally. Because cDNA rather than genomic DNA was sequenced, highly expressing activated cells could have been over-represented, although no difference in activation and CD3 levels was found between groups. Naive, central memory and regulatory TCRB repertoires appeared to be more alike among patients than among healthy donors. A moderate but significant shortening of TCRB CDR3 length was observed in type 1 diabetes patients in all four CD4+ subsets. HLA sub-analyses involved small numbers of individuals, so any influence of HLA type on TCRB rearrangement remained unresolved.

The entire amount of isolated RNA was reverse transcribed using the High Capacity cDNA Reverse Transcription Kit, so the sequenced TCRB transcripts were expressed ones. Deep immunoSEQ sequencing was performed on naive, central memory and regulatory T cell samples, with an average of roughly 4 million total reads per sample. After sorted cells were lysed in RLT buffer, RNA was extracted with DNase-treated RNeasy Micro or Mini kits, with the choice depending on cell number. Each cell subset was processed on its own to prevent cross-contamination, while patient and healthy donor samples were processed together. The immunoSEQ multiplex PCR was used to amplify TCRB sequences from cDNA, generating 87-bp fragments that spanned the CDR3 region. Amplicons were sequenced on the Illumina HiSeq platform. From the authors' description of their analysis: Synthetic template baselines were used to correct PCR bias computationally, reads within Hamming distance 2 were collapsed together, and singletons that could not be merged were discarded. Reads were aligned against IMGT so that V, D and J genes, CDR3 length and insertions or deletions at six rearrangement sites could be assigned. Within each subset, clonotype counts were normalized to sorted cell number, and only after that were true diversity and Gini coefficients computed with the tcR R package. Repertoire sharing was quantified using the overlap coefficient calculated on TCRB nucleotide sequences. As a proxy for the pre-selection repertoire, out-of-frame TCRB sequences from naive cells were analyzed. TCRdb re-hosts the immuneACCESS table, in-frame sequences only. Its copies lack some clones; in the studies checked, an unresolved V gene accounts for under half of them, and the cause for the rest is not known. From that table come the V and J calls and clone size; the DNA was used to work out D and trimming. The sample yields about 360,000 clones; 10% to 15% were counted once. The ten largest clones add up to roughly 0.017% of the sample.

A single peripheral blood draw of 95 to 150 mL on average was collected from each donor into heparinised tubes. A BD FACSAria II and a panel including CD45RO, CCR7, CD25, CD127, CD95 and CD27 were used to sort naive, central memory, regulatory and stem cell-like memory CD4+ T cells. A purity above 98% was achieved for all sorted populations. PBMCs were separated immediately by Lymphoprep density gradient centrifugation and were stained directly, without being cultured. So that batch effects would be minimized, each experiment stained and sorted samples in pairs, pairing one healthy donor with one patient. Relative to germline, V is missing 1 base and J is missing 6 bases, with 13 bases of the junction outside any gene match. For CDR1 and CDR2, the germline V gene (reference sequence) lists GTSNPN and SVGIG. The CDR3 starts with the cysteine, ends with the phenylalanine, and has 16 residues. Of the read, only the CDR3 DNA is kept; its 48 bases are in frame from base 1.

The chain uses TRBV30 and TRBJ2-7, with 9 bases aligning to TRBD2. Material: naive CD4+ T cells from blood. The sample's cell subset or site label, in plain terms: true naive CD4+ T cells. This clonotype was sampled from a man in his late teens or twenties in good health. The CDR3 region has the sequence CAWSARTSATRGEQYF. The nucleotide sequence is TGTGCCTGGAGTGCCCGGACTAGCGCCACGAGGGGCGAGCAGTACTTC.